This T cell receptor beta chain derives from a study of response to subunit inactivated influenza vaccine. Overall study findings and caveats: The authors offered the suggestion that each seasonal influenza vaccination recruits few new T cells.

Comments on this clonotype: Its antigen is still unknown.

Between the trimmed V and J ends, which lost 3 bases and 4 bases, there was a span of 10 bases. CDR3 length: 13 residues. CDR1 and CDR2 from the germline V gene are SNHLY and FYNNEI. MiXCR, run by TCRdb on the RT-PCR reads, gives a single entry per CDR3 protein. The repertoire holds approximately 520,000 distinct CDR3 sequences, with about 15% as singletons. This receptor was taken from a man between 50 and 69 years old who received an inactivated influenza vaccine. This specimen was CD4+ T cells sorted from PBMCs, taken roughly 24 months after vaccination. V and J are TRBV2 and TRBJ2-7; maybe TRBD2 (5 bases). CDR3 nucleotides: TGTGCCAGCAGTGAGACCGGGGTTTACGAGCAGTACTTC. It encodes CASSETGVYEQYF. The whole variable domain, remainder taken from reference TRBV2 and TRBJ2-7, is EPEVTQTPSHQVTQMGQEVILRCVPISNHLYFYWYRQILGQKVEFLVSFYNNEISEKSEIFDDQFSVERPDGSNFTLKIRSTKLEDSAMYFCASSETGVYEQYFGPGTRLTVT.